The 9 T cell receptor beta chains given below trace back to one sample, sequenced in a study of post-analysis software for immune sequencing data. Unique molecular identifiers were present in the TCR beta cDNA libraries. TCRdb re-derived calls from the PCR reads in MiXCR, one entry per CDR3 protein. The data contain around 200,000 distinct CDR3 sequences, 29% of them singletons. Findings and caveats of the study: With TRBV5-6, TRBV5-1 and TRBV20-1 included, about five TRBV segments were more frequent in patients than in controls.

For these receptors, no antigen is known. Sequenced: blood. These receptors were taken from a girl under 18 with multiple sclerosis.

As to this clonotype: At one boundary the junction diverges from the germline segment, which might be a read error. This sequence joins TRBV7-3 and TRBJ2-1; 10 positions agree with TRBD1. CDR1 is SGHTA and CDR2 is FQGTGA in the germline V gene. CDR3 length: 15 residues. DNA of the CDR3: TGTGCCGGCAGCCAGGGACAGGGGCTGTGGGATGAGCAGTTCTTC. Its protein is CAGSQGQGLWDEQFF.

The V call is TRBV29-1, the J call TRBJ2-5; 11 nucleotides agree with TRBD2. This CDR3 comprises 12 residues. Looked up from germline, CDR1 is SQVTM and CDR2 is ANQGSEA. Trimming at V came to 4 bases and at J to 5 bases, leaving 0 bases not matched to a gene. The CDR3 sequence: CSVVAGGETQYF. The CDR3 DNA follows: TGCAGCGTTGTAGCGGGGGGGGAGACCCAGTACTTC.

This clonotype came up many times. The chain combines TRBV10-3 with TRBJ2-7, with 12 bases identical to TRBD1. Per germline, CDR1 ENHRY and CDR2 SYGVKD. The CDR3 has 14 residues. Trimming cost V 4 bases and J 3 bases; bases outside gene matches: 1. CDR3 loop: CAISGDRGHYEQYF. CDR3 in DNA: TGTGCCATCAGTGGGGACAGGGGGCACTACGAGCAGTACTTC.

The chain joins TRBV28 to TRBJ1-1; D might be TRBD1 (6 bases). V lost 3 bases and J lost 4, with 12 bases in between. Per germline, CDR1 MDHEN and CDR2 SYDVKM. The CDR3 sequence is 14 residues long. Here the CDR3 DNA reads TGTGCCAGCAGTTTGGGGGGCTATCGCACTGAAGCTTTCTTT. This gives the protein CASSLGGYRTEAFF.

Details on this clonotype: Compared with germline, one end of the junction differs, possibly owing to a read error. The chain is built from TRBV12-3 or TRBV12-4 and TRBJ2-1; the D is unclear. The CDR3 runs to 14 residues. CDR3 protein: CVSSPQRSYSEQFF. The CDR3 DNA reads as TGTGTCAGCAGTCCCCAACGGAGCTACAGTGAGCAGTTCTTC.

On this clonotype: This may stem from a read error, because a much larger clone lies one nucleotide away. The V and J genes are TRBV4-1 and TRBJ2-1; D perhaps matches TRBD2 (7 bases). Germline V lookup: CDR1 MGHRA, CDR2 YSYEKL. The CDR3 covers 15 residues. The CDR3 loop reads CASSGGASEYNERFF. The DNA for the CDR3 is TGCGCCAGCAGCGGGGGGGCTAGCGAGTACAATGAGCGGTTCTTC.

This clonotype has a handful of counts. The rearrangement links TRBV4-1 to TRBJ1-3; D unclear. This CDR3 spans 15 amino acids. V was shortened by 1 base and J by 0 bases, with 7 bases between the two germline ends. Germline-derived CDR1 and CDR2 are MGHRA and YSYEKL. CDR3 nucleotides: TGCGCCAGCAGCCAAGGACATCTCTCTGGAAACACCATATATTTT. Its protein is CASSQGHLSGNTIYF.

This clonotype was seen ten or more times. The genes are TRBV4-2 and TRBJ1-6; D uncertain. Trimming shortened V by 0 bases and J by 4 bases, and 4 bases separated the two germline ends. Looked up from germline, CDR1 is LGHNA and CDR2 is YNFKEQ. This CDR3 region has 14 residues. CDR3: CASSQDRYNSPLHF. CDR3 DNA sequence: TGTGCCAGCAGCCAAGACAGATATAATTCACCCCTCCACTTT.

This chain uses TRBV7-9 with TRBJ2-5, with 7 bases identical to TRBD2. Germline V lookup: CDR1 SEHNR, CDR2 FQNEAQ (reference sequence). This CDR3 is built from 14 residues. The V and J ends lost 3 bases and 5 bases, in that order; junction bases with no gene match: 6. CDR3 sequence: CASSFGGSIETQYF. DNA of the CDR3: TGTGCCAGCAGCTTCGGCGGGAGTATCGAGACCCAGTACTTC.